This TCR beta chain was obtained from a study of patients and donors after allogeneic stem cell transplantation. TCRdb ran MiXCR on the RT-PCR reads and lists one entry per CDR3 protein. The sample has roughly 960,000 distinct CDR3 sequences; roughly 18% are singletons. This clonotype came up a few times. The germline V gene encodes CDR1 DFQATT and CDR2 SNEGSKA (reference sequence). This CDR3 is built from 14 residues. V lost 4 bases, J lost 0 bases, and 13 bases lay in between. V and J are TRBV20-1 and TRBJ2-7, with D uncertain. Material for sequencing was blood, either unsorted or a sorted T cell fraction (not recorded which). This TCR derives from a human donor who was either an allogeneic HSCT recipient or a stem cell or donor lymphocyte infusion donor (not recorded which). It is not recorded whose cells these are; they may come from a transplant donor. The CDR3 DNA sequence: TGCAGTGCTACCGCAACAGCGAGCTCCTACGAGCAGTACTTC. Amino acid sequence: CSATATASSYEQYF.